Listed below are T cell receptor beta chains from one sample, sequenced in a study of T-cell reconstitution after alpha-beta-depleted transplantation in children. TCRdb used MiXCR to reprocess the PCR reads, holding one entry per CDR3 protein. The table records approximately 250,000 distinct CDR3 sequences, about 25% of them present only once. The sample in question was PBMCs, obtained before TCRalphabeta/CD19-depleted stem cell transplant. The origin of the receptors is a girl aged 2 to 9 with Fanconi anemia, due to receive a stem cell transplant. Each CDR3 is given with its conserved first and last residue. Only some rows state a clone size, as once, few, many or a class for expanded clones.

V gene	J gene	clone size	CDR3 protein
TRBV7-7	TRBJ2-2	-	CASSLASYTGELFF
TRBV20-1	TRBJ2-7	-	CSARDLMLAGAYEQYF
TRBV5-4	TRBJ2-5	few	CASSLAGTYQETQYF
TRBV5-1	TRBJ2-1	-	CASSFIGGSGEYNEQFF
TRBV11-2	TRBJ2-1	many	CASSSRGDSGSIYEQFF
TRBV29-1	TRBJ2-7	many	CSVARPLGRSYEQYF
TRBV20-1	TRBJ2-1	-	CSARSGGLSSYNEQFF
TRBV20-1	TRBJ2-1	many	CSARDQWGTAAYNEQFF
TRBV6-6	TRBJ1-5	-	CASSSQPQHF
TRBV5-1	TRBJ2-2	-	CASSLGFRGNTGELFF
TRBV5-1	TRBJ1-5	many	CASSLGQDNQPQHF
TRBV25-1	TRBJ1-5	few	CASSEWGPGQPQHF
TRBV7-2	TRBJ2-3	few	CASSNRGLSTDTQYF
TRBV29-1	TRBJ2-3	many	CSVGLIDTQYF
TRBV20-1	TRBJ2-7	few	CSARGGEEPTTTGQYF
TRBV12-3/TRBV12-4	TRBJ2-1	many	CASRSTSGSYNEQFF
TRBV18	TRBJ2-3	-	CASSSSASTDTQYF
TRBV20-1	TRBJ1-5	-	CSADRDGNQPQHF
TRBV12-3/TRBV12-4	TRBJ1-5	-	CASSPPGQSFSNQPQHF
TRBV6-5	TRBJ2-3	few	CASSSGTGFTDTQYF
TRBV20-1	TRBJ2-7	few	CSARDLARGAYEQYF